This entry lists 14 T cell receptor beta chains sequenced from one sample in a study of cytomegalovirus exposure and HLA in healthy donors. PCR primers comprised 60 Vbeta and 13 Jbeta primers. Generated by immunoSEQ multiplex PCR, the TCRdb table keeps only in-frame clones and is missing some. The table lists about 110,000 clones, about two thirds of them singletons, with over 2.5% in the top ten. Sequenced material: PBMCs. These receptors were obtained from a female donor in good health and CMV-seronegative.

Details on this clone: An end of the junction differs from the germline gene, which may be a read error. This chain uses TRBV11-3 with TRBJ1-1, with 12 positions matching TRBD1. CDR1 is SGHNT, CDR2 YENEEA, per germline. The CDR3 loop spans 17 amino acids. This CDR3 is CASSLEGTGGWDTEAFF. Written as DNA, the CDR3 is TGTGCCAGCAGCCTAGAAGGGACAGGGGGCTGGGACACTGAAGCTTTCTTT.

The chain uses TRBV4-3 and TRBJ1-3, with 8 bases matching TRBD1. J gave up 0 bases and V 1 base, and 8 bases lay outside the gene matches. The germline gives CDR1 LGHNA, CDR2 YSLEER. There are 18 residues in the CDR3. CDR3 bases: TGCGCCAGCAGCCAAGTTGTTTTAGGGACAGGCTCTGGAAACACCATATATTTT. It codes for CASSQVVLGTGSGNTIYF.

This clone was recorded only once. The V call is TRBV7-2, the J call TRBJ2-1, with D unresolved. Looked up from germline, CDR1 is SGHTA and CDR2 is FQGNSA. V lost 4 bases and J 0 bases, leaving 7 bases between the germline ends. The CDR3 contains 14 residues. The CDR3, as DNA: TGTGCCAGCAGCTCCAGTTCCTCCTACAATGAGCAGTTCTTC. This sequence encodes CASSSSSSYNEQFF.

V and J are TRBV18 and TRBJ1-1; D gene uncertain. V dropped 3 bases and J dropped 1 base, with 15 bases sitting between them. From germline, CDR1 is KGHSH and CDR2 LQKENI. This CDR3 contains 16 residues. DNA for the CDR3: TGTGCCAGCTCACCCCTTCCCAACTACCAGAACACTGAAGCTTTCTTT. It translates to CASSPLPNYQNTEAFF.

V gene TRBV12-5 combines with J gene TRBJ2-2, with D tentatively TRBD2 (7 bases). Deletions cut 1 base from V and 4 bases from J, with 16 bases between. The CDR3 has 17 amino acids. Germline loops: CDR1 LGHNT, CDR2 FRNRAP. CDR3 sequence reads: CASGLARGGLSTGELFF. The CDR3 DNA is TGTGCTAGTGGTTTGGCGAGGGGGGGGCTGAGCACCGGGGAGCTGTTTTTT.

The rearrangement links TRBV5-4 to TRBJ2-1; 9 nucleotides align to TRBD1. The CDR3 is made up of 16 amino acids. J was trimmed by 6 bases and V by 4 bases; bases with no gene match: 11. CDR1 and CDR2 from the germline V gene are SGHNT and YYREEE (reference sequence). The CDR3 DNA sequence: TGTGCCAGCAGCCGACGATCGGGGACAGGGTTCAATGAGCAGTTCTTC. Amino acid sequence: CASSRRSGTGFNEQFF.

The chain has TRBV6-6 and TRBJ2-1, with D possibly being TRBD2 (5 bases). CDR1 and CDR2 from the germline V gene are MNHNY and SVGAGI (reference sequence). The V gene lost 10 bases and the J gene lost 3 bases, with 16 bases spanning the gap. The CDR3 spans 14 residues. The CDR3 loop reads CANNAGAIYNEQFF. The CDR3 DNA follows: TGTGCCAACAACGCGGGTGCCATCTACAATGAGCAGTTCTTC.

The chain carries TRBV19 and TRBJ2-7; D is possibly TRBD1 (6 bases). This CDR3 spans 14 amino acids. Trimming took off 2 bases at V and 7 bases at J, with 15 bases between the two ends. The germline gives CDR1 LNHDA, CDR2 SQIVND (reference sequence). The CDR3 is CASSIQGTVGEQYF. The CDR3 DNA sequence: TGTGCCAGTAGTATACAGGGGACGGTAGGGGAGCAGTACTTC.

The CDR3: CSVASQGGTAEAFF. The CDR3 coding sequence is TGCAGCGTTGCGTCCCAGGGGGGCACGGCTGAAGCTTTCTTT. The chain recombines TRBV29-1 with TRBJ1-1; TRBD1 agrees at 7 bases. The CDR3 totals 14 residues. V gave up 4 bases and J gave up 6 bases; unmatched junction bases: 11. CDR1 is SQVTM and CDR2 is ANQGSEA in the germline V gene.

The chain has TRBV18 and TRBJ2-2, with 15 bases lining up with TRBD2. There are 21 residues in the CDR3. CDR1 and CDR2 from the germline V gene are KGHSH and LQKENI. V shed 4 bases, J shed 5 bases, and the junction held 17 bases outside the gene matches. Here the CDR3 DNA reads TGTGCCAGCTCACTGCCGGGACTAGCGGGAGGCCCTCGAAGGAGGACCGGGGAGCTGTTTTTT. It specifies CASSLPGLAGGPRRRTGELFF.

The CDR3, as DNA: TGTGCCAGCAGTGTTACAGGGTTGACTGAAGCTTTCTTT. It specifies CASSVTGLTEAFF. The rearrangement links TRBV27 to TRBJ1-1, with D possibly TRBD1 on 6 matching bases. Germline values: CDR1 MNHEY, CDR2 SMNVEV (reference sequence). There are 13 residues in the CDR3. Trimming left V 5 bases short and J 5 bases short, with 12 bases between.

The chain couples TRBV28 to TRBJ2-6; 8 positions agree with TRBD2. V lost 6 bases to trimming and J lost 3 bases; unmatched junction nucleotides: 10. The CDR3 has 17 residues. Germline V gene lookup returns CDR1 MDHEN and CDR2 SYDVKM. The CDR3 bases are TGTGCCAGCAGGGGACGGGGGGGCGCATTTGGGGCCAACGTCCTGACTTTC. Encoded protein: CASRGRGGAFGANVLTF.

The genes are TRBV19 and TRBJ2-1; D is perhaps TRBD2 (5 bases). V was shortened by 8 bases and J by 0 bases, with 11 bases between the two germline ends. The CDR3 spans 14 residues. Germline V CDR1 and CDR2: LNHDA, SQIVND (reference sequence). The DNA of the CDR3 is TGTGCCAGTTCGGCTAGCCGCTCCTACAATGAGCAGTTCTTC. Its translation is CASSASRSYNEQFF.

The chain uses TRBV19 and TRBJ2-1; the D is unclear. The V end was cut by 6 bases, the J end by 5 bases, with 20 bases between. This CDR3 has 16 amino acids. The germline V gene has CDR1 LNHDA and CDR2 SQIVND (reference sequence). CDR3 bases: TGTGCCAGTAGCCTTATGGCAGGTGGGCCCCACAATGAGCAGTTCTTC. This translates into CASSLMAGGPHNEQFF. Combining the CDR3 with reference TRBV19 and TRBJ2-1 gives the whole variable domain DGGITQSPKYLFRKEGQNVTLSCEQNLNHDAMYWYRQDPGQGLRLIYYSQIVNDFQKGDIAEGYSVSREKKESFPLTVTSAQKNPTAFYLCASSLMAGGPHNEQFFGPGTRLTVL.